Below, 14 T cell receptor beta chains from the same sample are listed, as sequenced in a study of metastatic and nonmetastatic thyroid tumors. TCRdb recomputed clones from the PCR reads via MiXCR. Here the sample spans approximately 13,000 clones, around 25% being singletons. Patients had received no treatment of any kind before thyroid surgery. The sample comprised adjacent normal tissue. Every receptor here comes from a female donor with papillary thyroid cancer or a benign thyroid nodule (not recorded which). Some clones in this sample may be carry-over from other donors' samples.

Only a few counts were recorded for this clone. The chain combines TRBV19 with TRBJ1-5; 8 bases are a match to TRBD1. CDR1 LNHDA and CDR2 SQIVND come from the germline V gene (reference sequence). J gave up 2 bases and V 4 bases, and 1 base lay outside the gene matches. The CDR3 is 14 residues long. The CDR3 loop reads CASSKGQGNQPQHF. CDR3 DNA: TGTGCCAGTAGTAAGGGACAGGGCAATCAGCCCCAGCATTTT.

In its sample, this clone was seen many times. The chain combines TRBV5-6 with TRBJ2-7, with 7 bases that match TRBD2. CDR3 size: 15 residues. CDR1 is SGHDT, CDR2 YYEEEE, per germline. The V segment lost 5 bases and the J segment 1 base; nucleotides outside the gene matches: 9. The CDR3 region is CASSSSGWVSYEQYF. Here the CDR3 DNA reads TGTGCCAGCAGTAGTAGCGGGTGGGTTTCCTACGAGCAGTACTTC. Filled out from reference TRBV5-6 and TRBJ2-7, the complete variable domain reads DAGVTQSPTHLIKTRGQQVTLRCSPKSGHDTVSWYQQALGQGPQFIFQYYEEEERQRGNFPDRFSGHQFPNYSSELNVNALLLGDSALYLCASSSSGWVSYEQYFGPGTRLTVT.

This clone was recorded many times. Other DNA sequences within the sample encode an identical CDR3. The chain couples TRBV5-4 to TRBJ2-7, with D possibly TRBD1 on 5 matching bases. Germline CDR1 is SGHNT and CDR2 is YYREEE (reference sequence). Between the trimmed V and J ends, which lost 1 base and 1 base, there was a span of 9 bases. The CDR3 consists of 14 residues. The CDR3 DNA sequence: TGTGCCAGCAGCTTGTCCGACAGTTCCTACGAGCAGTACTTC. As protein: CASSLSDSSYEQYF.

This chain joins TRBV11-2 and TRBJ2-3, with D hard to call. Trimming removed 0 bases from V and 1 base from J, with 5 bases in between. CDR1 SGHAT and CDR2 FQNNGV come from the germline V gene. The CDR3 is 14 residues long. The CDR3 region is CASSLDQGTDTQYF. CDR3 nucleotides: TGTGCCAGCAGCTTAGATCAGGGCACAGATACGCAGTATTTT. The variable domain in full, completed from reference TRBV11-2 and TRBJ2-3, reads EAGVAQSPRYKIIEKRQSVAFWCNPISGHATLYWYQQILGQGPKLLIQFQNNGVVDDSQLPKDRFSAERLKGVDSTLKIQPAKLEDSAVYLCASSLDQGTDTQYFGPGTRLTVL.

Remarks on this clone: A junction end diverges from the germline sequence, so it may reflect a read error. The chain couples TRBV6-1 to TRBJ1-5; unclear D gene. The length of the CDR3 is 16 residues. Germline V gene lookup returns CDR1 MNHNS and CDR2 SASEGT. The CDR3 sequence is CAGSGTSVFSNQPQHF. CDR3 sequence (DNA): TGTGCCGGCAGCGGTACGTCTGTTTTCAGCAATCAGCCCCAGCATTTT.

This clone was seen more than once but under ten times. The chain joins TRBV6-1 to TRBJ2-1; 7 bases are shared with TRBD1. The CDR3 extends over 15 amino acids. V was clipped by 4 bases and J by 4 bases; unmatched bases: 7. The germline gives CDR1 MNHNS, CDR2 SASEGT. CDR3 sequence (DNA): TGTGCCAGCAGTGTGGGCAGGGGGAATTACAATGAGCAGTTCTTC. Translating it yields CASSVGRGNYNEQFF.

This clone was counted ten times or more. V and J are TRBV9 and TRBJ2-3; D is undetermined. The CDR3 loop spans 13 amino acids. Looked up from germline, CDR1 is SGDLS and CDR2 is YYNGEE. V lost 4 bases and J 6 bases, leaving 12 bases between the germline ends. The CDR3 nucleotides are TGTGCCAGCAGCAAGTCCCGGGCGGATACGCAGTATTTT. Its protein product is CASSKSRADTQYF.

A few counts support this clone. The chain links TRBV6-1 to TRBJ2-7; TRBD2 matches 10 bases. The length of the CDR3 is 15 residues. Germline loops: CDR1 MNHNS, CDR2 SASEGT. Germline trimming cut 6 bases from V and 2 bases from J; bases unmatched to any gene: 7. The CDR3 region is CASSIRTSGTYEQYF. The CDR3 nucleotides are TGTGCCAGCAGCATACGGACTAGCGGCACCTACGAGCAGTACTTC.

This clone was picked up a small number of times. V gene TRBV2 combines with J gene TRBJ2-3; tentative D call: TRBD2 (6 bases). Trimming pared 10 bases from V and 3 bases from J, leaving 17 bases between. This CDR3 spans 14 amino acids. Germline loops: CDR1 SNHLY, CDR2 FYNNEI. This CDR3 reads CAIRLAGSTDTQYF. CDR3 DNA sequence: TGTGCCATCAGGTTAGCCGGGAGTACAGATACGCAGTATTTT. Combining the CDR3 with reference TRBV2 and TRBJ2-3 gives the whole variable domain EPEVTQTPSHQVTQMGQEVILRCVPISNHLYFYWYRQILGQKVEFLVSFYNNEISEKSEIFDDQFSVERPDGSNFTLKIRSTKLEDSAMYFCAIRLAGSTDTQYFGPGTRLTVL.

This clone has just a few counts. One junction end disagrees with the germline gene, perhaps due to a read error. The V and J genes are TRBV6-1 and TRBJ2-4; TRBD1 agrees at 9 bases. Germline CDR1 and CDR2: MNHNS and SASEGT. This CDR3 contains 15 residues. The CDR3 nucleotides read TGTGCCAGCAGAGTGACAGGGGGGACCAAAAACATTCATTACTTC. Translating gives CASRVTGGTKNIHYF.

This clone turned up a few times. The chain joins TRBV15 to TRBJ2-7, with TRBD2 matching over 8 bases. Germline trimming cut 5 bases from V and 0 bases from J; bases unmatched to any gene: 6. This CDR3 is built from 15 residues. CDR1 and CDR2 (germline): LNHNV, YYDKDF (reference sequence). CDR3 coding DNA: TGTGCCACCAGCCGTCGGGGGGGGGCCTCCTACGAGCAGTACTTC. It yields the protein CATSRRGGASYEQYF.

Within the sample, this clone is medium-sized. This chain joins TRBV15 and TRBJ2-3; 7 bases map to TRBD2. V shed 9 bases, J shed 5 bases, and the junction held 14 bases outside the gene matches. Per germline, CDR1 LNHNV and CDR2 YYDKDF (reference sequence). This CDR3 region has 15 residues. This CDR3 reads CATTRLAGAGDTQYF. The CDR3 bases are TGTGCCACTACCCGCCTCGCGGGAGCTGGAGATACGCAGTATTTT.

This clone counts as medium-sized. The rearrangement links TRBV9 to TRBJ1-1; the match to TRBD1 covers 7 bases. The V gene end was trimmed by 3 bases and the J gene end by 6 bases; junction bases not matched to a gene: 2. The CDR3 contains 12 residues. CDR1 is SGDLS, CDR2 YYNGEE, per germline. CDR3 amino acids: CASSGDRAEAFF. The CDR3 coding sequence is TGTGCCAGCAGCGGAGACAGGGCTGAAGCTTTCTTT.

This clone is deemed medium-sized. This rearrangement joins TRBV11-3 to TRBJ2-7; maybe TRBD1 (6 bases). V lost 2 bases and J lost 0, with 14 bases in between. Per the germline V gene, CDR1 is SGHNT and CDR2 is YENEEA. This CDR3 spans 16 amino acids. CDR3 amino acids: CASSLSKRGISYEQYF. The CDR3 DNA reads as TGTGCCAGCAGCTTATCAAAGAGGGGGATCTCCTACGAGCAGTACTTC.